This T cell receptor (beta chain) was found in a study of CD4 T cells in relation to SARS-CoV-2 and coronaviruses. Only in-frame clones appear in the TCRdb table, and some are missing; sequencing was by immunoSEQ multiplex PCR. The data contain around 62,000 clones, approximately 94% of them singletons. The unexposed donors gave CD4+ T cells in 2011-2018, prior to COVID-19. A single count supports this clone. The length of the CDR3 is 17 residues. Trimming took 6 bases from V and 3 from J; bases not matched to a gene: 7. Germline CDR1 and CDR2: MDHEN and SYDVKM. The chain uses TRBV28 and TRBJ2-1; 14 bases map to TRBD2. This TCR was sampled from a human donor in good health. The sequenced sample was naive CD4+ T cells from PBMCs. The sample's subset: naive CD4+ T cells isolated by negative enrichment. This chain's CDR3 is CASSSAGLAGDYNEQFF. In nucleotides, the CDR3 is TGTGCCAGCAGCTCCGCGGGACTAGCGGGAGACTACAATGAGCAGTTCTTC. Together with reference TRBV28 and TRBJ2-1, the CDR3 gives the full variable domain: DVKVTQSSRYLVKRTGEKVFLECVQDMDHENMFWYRQDPGLGLRLIYFSYDVKMKEKGDIPEGYSVSREKKERFSLILESASTNQTSMYLCASSSAGLAGDYNEQFFGPGTRLTVL.